These 20 T cell receptor beta chains came from one sample sequenced in a study of blood T cell repertoires in COVID-19. The assay was immunoSEQ multiplex PCR, and TCRdb's table has in-frame clones only and misses some. The sample holds 85,000 to 100,000 clones, around nine tenths seen once. The sequencing input was peripheral blood. These receptors all stem from a man in his sixties with acute or convalescent COVID-19.

CDR3 sequence: CASSLQGYTEAFF. The DNA for the CDR3 is TGTGCCAGCAGTCTGCAGGGTTACACTGAAGCTTTCTTT. The chain recombines TRBV27 with TRBJ1-1; D is perhaps TRBD1 (5 bases). The CDR3 runs to 13 residues. V gave up 5 bases and J gave up 3 bases, with 10 bases separating them. CDR1 is MNHEY and CDR2 is SMNVEV in the germline V gene (reference sequence).

The genes are TRBV5-1 and TRBJ2-7, with 14 bases matching TRBD2. From germline, CDR1 is SGHRS and CDR2 YFSETQ. V lost 3 bases to trimming and J lost 2 bases; unmatched junction nucleotides: 1. CDR3 length equals 15 residues. CDR3 sequence reads: CASSSGLAGAYEQYF. The CDR3 nucleotides read TGCGCCAGCAGCTCGGGACTAGCGGGGGCCTACGAGCAGTACTTC.

This rearrangement joins TRBV4-1 to TRBJ2-1, with 13 bases aligning to TRBD2. CDR3 length: 18 amino acids. CDR1 MGHRA and CDR2 YSYEKL come from the germline V gene. The junction had 8 bases not matched to a gene; V was cut back by 6 bases and J by 0 bases. The CDR3 spells CASSRLAGGLSSYNEQFF. CDR3 in DNA: TGCGCCAGCAGTCGACTAGCGGGGGGACTAAGCTCCTACAATGAGCAGTTCTTC.

The chain couples TRBV6-5 to TRBJ1-2, with TRBD1 matching 12 bases. This CDR3 comprises 13 residues. CDR1 is MNHEY, CDR2 SVGAGI, per germline. The trim removed 7 bases at V and 6 bases at J, leaving 3 bases unmatched. The CDR3 sequence is CASNRDRGHGYTF. In DNA form, the CDR3 reads TGTGCCAGCAATCGGGACAGGGGGCATGGCTACACCTTC.

This chain connects TRBV14 to TRBJ1-1; D gene unclear. Germline assignment: CDR1 SGHDN and CDR2 FVKESK. The V end was cut by 0 bases, the J end by 1 base, with 15 bases between. This CDR3 comprises 17 residues. DNA of the CDR3: TGTGCCAGCAGCCAAGATCGTGGAGGATGGGGGAACACTGAAGCTTTCTTT. Translated: CASSQDRGGWGNTEAFF.

This rearrangement joins TRBV21-1 to TRBJ1-2. TRBV21-1 represents a pseudogene. The CDR3 is 15 residues long. CDR3 DNA: TGTGCCAGCAGCAAAGAGCGGGGATCGGGCTATGGCTACACCTTC. It encodes CASSKERGSGYGYTF.

This sequence joins TRBV10-3 and TRBJ1-3, with D perhaps matching TRBD1 (6 bases). The V end was cut by 10 bases, the J end by 8 bases, with 18 bases between. The germline CDR1 and CDR2 sequences are ENHRY and SYGVKD. The CDR3 has 13 residues. CDR3 region: CATQPPGEDTIYF. CDR3 coding DNA: TGTGCCACTCAACCCCCAGGGGAAGACACCATATATTTT.

This rearrangement joins TRBV11-2 to TRBJ1-2; D ambiguous. The CDR3 consists of 12 residues. In germline, CDR1 is SGHAT, CDR2 FQNNGV. V gave up 4 bases and J gave up 8 bases, with 11 bases separating them. In nucleotides, the CDR3 is TGTGCCAGCAGCTCCGATCGGAGGGGCTACACCTTC. Residues: CASSSDRRGYTF.

The rearrangement joins TRBV6-5 to TRBJ2-3, with D perhaps matching TRBD1 (5 bases). The germline V and J ends were trimmed by 8 bases and 6 bases, with 12 bases remaining between them. Germline CDR1 is MNHEY and CDR2 is SVGAGI. This CDR3 spans 12 amino acids. The CDR3 region is CASGQHSDTQYF. The CDR3 DNA sequence: TGTGCCAGCGGACAACATTCGGATACGCAGTATTTT.

CDR3 loop: CASSQVGTVLVGNSPLHF. The CDR3 nucleotides are TGCGCCAGCAGCCAAGTAGGGACAGTGCTCGTTGGTAATTCACCCCTCCACTTT. V and J are TRBV4-1 and TRBJ1-6, with 7 bases that match TRBD1. The V gene end was trimmed by 1 base and the J gene end by 6 bases; junction bases not matched to a gene: 12. CDR1 and CDR2 (germline): MGHRA, YSYEKL. The CDR3 covers 18 residues.

This clone was picked up one time. The chain carries TRBV28 and TRBJ1-2; the match to TRBD1 covers 10 bases. The CDR3 has 16 residues. Trimming removed 8 bases from V and 6 bases from J; junction bases left unmatched: 15. Germline V gene data show CDR1 as MDHEN and CDR2 as SYDVKM. CDR3 sequence (DNA): TGTGCCAGCGTAGCGGGACAGGGGTATCAGCAAGATGGCTACACCTTC. It translates to CASVAGQGYQQDGYTF.

This clone appeared a single time. V usage is TRBV3-1 (or the pseudogene TRBV3-2) and J usage is TRBJ2-7, with 10 bases fitting TRBD1. The CDR3 spans 14 residues. Germline CDR1 is LGHDT and CDR2 is YNNKEL (reference sequence). J lost 9 bases, V lost 6 bases, and 11 bases had no gene match. The chain's CDR3 is CASSQNSGTGVQYF. CDR3 coding DNA: TGTGCCAGCAGTCAAAACTCTGGGACAGGGGTGCAGTACTTC.

The CDR3 reads CASSLRGGMNTEAFF. CDR3 DNA: TGTGCCAGCAGCTTGAGGGGAGGAATGAACACTGAAGCTTTCTTT. This chain uses TRBV6-5 with TRBJ1-1, with D perhaps TRBD1 (5 bases). The germline gives CDR1 MNHEY, CDR2 SVGAGI. Trimming pared 6 bases from V and 0 bases from J, leaving 14 bases between. This CDR3 is 15 amino acids long.

This clone has only one observation. The chain carries TRBV5-1 and TRBJ1-2; perhaps TRBD1 as D (5 bases). The germline V gene encodes CDR1 SGHRS and CDR2 YFSETQ. There are 14 residues in the CDR3. Trimming pared 0 bases from V and 8 bases from J, leaving 14 bases between. The CDR3 region has the DNA TGCGCCAGCAGCTTGGACCCCGGGGGACGGGGCTACACCTTC. Its protein is CASSLDPGGRGYTF.

The chain employs TRBV18 and TRBJ2-3; D call uncertain. The CDR3 extends over 14 amino acids. V dropped 2 bases and J dropped 2 bases, with 8 bases sitting between them. Germline values: CDR1 KGHSH, CDR2 LQKENI. In DNA form, the CDR3 reads TGTGCCAGCTCACCAGGGCACAACACAGATACGCAGTATTTT. Encoded protein: CASSPGHNTDTQYF.

The V gene is TRBV5-5, the J gene TRBJ2-3; TRBD1 agrees at 8 bases. The CDR3 is 15 amino acids. Germline V gives CDR1 SGHKS, CDR2 YYEKEE (reference sequence). J lost 4 bases, V lost 1 base, and 5 bases had no gene match. CDR3 nucleotide sequence: TGTGCCAGCAGCTTGACAGGGGGTAGGTCAGATACGCAGTATTTT. Protein sequence: CASSLTGGRSDTQYF.

The rearrangement uses TRBV4-1 and TRBJ1-5; D perhaps matches TRBD1 (6 bases). V was shortened by 0 bases and J by 6 bases, with 15 bases between the two germline ends. There are 16 residues in the CDR3. CDR1 is MGHRA and CDR2 is YSYEKL in the germline V gene. The CDR3: CASSQEVSGGGQPQHF. CDR3 DNA sequence: TGCGCCAGCAGCCAAGAGGTTTCGGGGGGCGGTCAGCCCCAGCATTTT.

J is TRBJ1-1 and V is TRBV6-6; the D is unclear. Germline V gene data show CDR1 as MNHNY and CDR2 as SVGAGI (reference sequence). The CDR3 runs 14 residues. V was trimmed by 2 bases and J by 0 bases, leaving 7 bases between them. The CDR3 nucleotides are TGTGCCAGCAGTTACCAGAAGATGAACACTGAAGCTTTCTTT. Translated, it gives CASSYQKMNTEAFF.

Written as DNA, the CDR3 is TGTGCCAGCAGCCAAGTGAAGGGGGCTTCGAAGACTGAAGCTTTCTTT. It specifies CASSQVKGASKTEAFF. J is TRBJ1-1 and V is TRBV14; TRBD1 agrees at 7 bases. With 1 base clipped from V and 5 bases from J, the junction kept 10 bases outside the gene matches. This CDR3 has 16 residues. The germline gives CDR1 SGHDN, CDR2 FVKESK.

As DNA, the CDR3 is TGCGCCAGCAGCTTGGCCGGGGAGATCAAAAACATTCAGTACTTC. The encoded protein is CASSLAGEIKNIQYF. The rearrangement uses TRBV5-1 and TRBJ2-4; tentatively, D is TRBD2 (5 bases). The CDR3 contains 15 residues. The V and J ends lost 0 bases and 3 bases respectively, with 10 bases between them. The germline gives CDR1 SGHRS, CDR2 YFSETQ.